This T cell receptor beta chain was recorded in a study of T-cell memory formation after mild COVID-19. CDR3 length: 12 residues. Germline V CDR1 and CDR2: MNHEY, SVGAGI. Trimming stripped 11 bases from V and 8 bases from J, with 15 bases between. This clonotype was detected a few times. What it recognizes is unknown. Notes on the study in general: A second wave of clones peaked on day 37, and their SARS-CoV-2 specificity went unconfirmed. Of the contracting clones, CD4+ ones lay mainly in CM and EM, and CD8+ ones in EMRA. Later expanders leaned CD4+, whereas day 15 to 85 contracting clones were balanced CD4/CD8. A subset of responding clones appeared in pre-infection memory, suggesting cross-reactive memory joined.

TCRdb re-analysed the 5' RACE reads in MiXCR, keeping a single row per CDR3 protein. Here the sample spans about 400,000 distinct CDR3 sequences, around an eighth being singletons. This clonotype was obtained from a man between 18 and 29 years old who had mild COVID-19 (a few samples of this study predate the infection). Cell type and time point are not known. The chain is built from TRBV6-5 and TRBJ2-2; D gene uncertain. Input material: PBMCs or a T cell subset sorted from them (not recorded which). The CDR3 region is CACTSGLGELFF. For the CDR3, the DNA is TGTGCCTGTACCTCCGGGCTTGGGGAGCTGTTTTTT.